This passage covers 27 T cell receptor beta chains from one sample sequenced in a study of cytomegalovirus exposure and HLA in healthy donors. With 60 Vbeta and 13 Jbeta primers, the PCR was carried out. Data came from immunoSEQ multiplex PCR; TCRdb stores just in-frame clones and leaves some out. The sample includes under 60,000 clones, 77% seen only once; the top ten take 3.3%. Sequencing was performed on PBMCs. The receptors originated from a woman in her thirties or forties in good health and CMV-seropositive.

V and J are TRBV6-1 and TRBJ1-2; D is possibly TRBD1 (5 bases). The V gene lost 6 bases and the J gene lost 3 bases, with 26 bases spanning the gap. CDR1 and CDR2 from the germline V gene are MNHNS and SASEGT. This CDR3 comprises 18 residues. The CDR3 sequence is CASSEKNRGEPRHYGYTF. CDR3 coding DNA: TGTGCCAGCAGCGAAAAAAATCGGGGGGAACCCCGGCACTATGGCTACACCTTC.

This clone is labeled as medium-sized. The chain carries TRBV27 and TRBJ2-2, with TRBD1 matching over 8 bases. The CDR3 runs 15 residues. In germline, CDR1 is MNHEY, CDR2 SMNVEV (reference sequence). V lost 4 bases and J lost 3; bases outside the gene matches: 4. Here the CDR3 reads CASSSGQGHTGELFF. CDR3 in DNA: TGTGCCAGCAGTTCCGGACAGGGTCACACCGGGGAGCTGTTTTTT.

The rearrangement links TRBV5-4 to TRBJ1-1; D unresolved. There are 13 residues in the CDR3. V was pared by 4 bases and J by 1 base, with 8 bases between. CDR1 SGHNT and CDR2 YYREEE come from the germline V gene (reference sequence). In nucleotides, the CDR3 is TGTGCCAGCAGCGCCGACTGGAACACTGAAGCTTTCTTT. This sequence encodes CASSADWNTEAFF.

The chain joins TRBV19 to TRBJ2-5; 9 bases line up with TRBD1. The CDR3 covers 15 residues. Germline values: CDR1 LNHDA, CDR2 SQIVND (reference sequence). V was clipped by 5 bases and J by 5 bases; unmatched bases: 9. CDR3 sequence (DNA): TGTGCCAGTAGTTCCACAGGGGGCGGGAAGGAGACCCAGTACTTC. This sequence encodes CASSSTGGGKETQYF.

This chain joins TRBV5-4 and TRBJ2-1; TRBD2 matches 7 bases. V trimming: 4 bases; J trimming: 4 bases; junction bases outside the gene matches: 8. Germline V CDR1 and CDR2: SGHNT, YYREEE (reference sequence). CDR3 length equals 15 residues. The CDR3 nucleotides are TGTGCCAGCAGCCTCCCTAGCGGCCTTTACAATGAGCAGTTCTTC. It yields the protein CASSLPSGLYNEQFF.

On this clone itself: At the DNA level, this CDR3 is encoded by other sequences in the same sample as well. Here the CDR3 DNA reads TGCGCCAGCAGCTTGACTAGCGGGGCAACAGATACGCAGTATTTT. Translating it yields CASSLTSGATDTQYF. The rearrangement links TRBV5-1 to TRBJ2-3; 10 bases map to TRBD2. CDR1 is SGHRS, CDR2 YFSETQ, per germline. Trimming took 1 base from V and 3 from J; bases not matched to a gene: 2. The CDR3 totals 15 residues. The complete variable domain, with remaining parts taken from reference TRBV5-1 and TRBJ2-3, reads KAGVTQTPRYLIKTRGQQVTLSCSPISGHRSVSWYQQTPGQGLQFLFEYFSETQRNKGNFPGRFSGRQFSNSRSEMNVSTLELGDSALYLCASSLTSGATDTQYFGPGTRLTVL.

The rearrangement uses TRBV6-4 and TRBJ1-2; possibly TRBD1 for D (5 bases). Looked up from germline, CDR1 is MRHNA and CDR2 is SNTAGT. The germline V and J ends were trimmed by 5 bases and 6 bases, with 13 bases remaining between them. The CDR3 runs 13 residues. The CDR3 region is CASSPGGVDGYTF. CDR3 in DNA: TGTGCCAGCAGTCCGGGAGGGGTAGATGGCTACACCTTC.

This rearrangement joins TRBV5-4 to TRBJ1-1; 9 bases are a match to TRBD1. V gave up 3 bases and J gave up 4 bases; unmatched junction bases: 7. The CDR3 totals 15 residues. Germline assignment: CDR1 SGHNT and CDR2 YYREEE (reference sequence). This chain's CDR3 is CASSSVTGGGTEAFF. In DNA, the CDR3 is TGTGCCAGCAGCTCCGTAACAGGGGGCGGCACTGAAGCTTTCTTT.

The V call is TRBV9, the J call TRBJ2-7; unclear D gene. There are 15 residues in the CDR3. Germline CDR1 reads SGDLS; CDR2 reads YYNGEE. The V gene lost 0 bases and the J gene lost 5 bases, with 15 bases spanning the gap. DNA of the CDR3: TGTGCCAGCAGCGTAGACCAGGTCGAATACCACGAGCAGTACTTC. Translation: CASSVDQVEYHEQYF.

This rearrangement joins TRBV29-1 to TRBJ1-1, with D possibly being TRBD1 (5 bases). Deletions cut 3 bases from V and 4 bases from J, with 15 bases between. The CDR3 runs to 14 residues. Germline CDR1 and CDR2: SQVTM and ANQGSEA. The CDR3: CSVEGRGGTTEAFF. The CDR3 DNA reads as TGCAGCGTTGAGGGGCGGGGCGGAACCACTGAAGCTTTCTTT.

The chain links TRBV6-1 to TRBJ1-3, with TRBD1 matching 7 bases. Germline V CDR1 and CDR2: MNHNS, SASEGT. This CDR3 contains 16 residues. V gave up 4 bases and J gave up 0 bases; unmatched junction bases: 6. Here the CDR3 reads CASSVSGTVSGNTIYF. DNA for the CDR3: TGTGCCAGCAGTGTATCCGGGACAGTCTCTGGAAACACCATATATTTT.

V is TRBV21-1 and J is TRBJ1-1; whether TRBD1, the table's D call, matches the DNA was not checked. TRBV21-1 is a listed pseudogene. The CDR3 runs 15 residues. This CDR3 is CASSKGYRVGVTAFF. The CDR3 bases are TGTGCCAGCAGCAAAGGGTACAGGGTAGGCGTAACGGCTTTCTTT.

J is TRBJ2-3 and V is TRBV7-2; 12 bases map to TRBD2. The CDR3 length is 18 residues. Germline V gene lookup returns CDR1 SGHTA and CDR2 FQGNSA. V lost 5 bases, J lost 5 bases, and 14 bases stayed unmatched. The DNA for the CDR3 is TGTGCCAGCAGCGGGTCCCTAGCGGGGGGGCTTGTTCAAGATACGCAGTATTTT. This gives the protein CASSGSLAGGLVQDTQYF.

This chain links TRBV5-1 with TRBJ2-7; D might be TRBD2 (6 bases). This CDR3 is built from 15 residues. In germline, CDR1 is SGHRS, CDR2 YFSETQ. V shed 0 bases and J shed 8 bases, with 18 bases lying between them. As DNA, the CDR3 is TGCGCCAGCAGCTTGGATGGGGAGGTCCGTCCTCAGCAGTACTTC. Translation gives CASSLDGEVRPQQYF.

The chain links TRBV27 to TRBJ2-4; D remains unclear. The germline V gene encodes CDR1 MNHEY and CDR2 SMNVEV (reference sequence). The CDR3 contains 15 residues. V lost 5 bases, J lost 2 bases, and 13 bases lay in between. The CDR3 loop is CASSLGPLTKNIQYF. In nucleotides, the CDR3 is TGTGCCAGCAGTCTAGGCCCTCTAACCAAAAACATTCAGTACTTC.

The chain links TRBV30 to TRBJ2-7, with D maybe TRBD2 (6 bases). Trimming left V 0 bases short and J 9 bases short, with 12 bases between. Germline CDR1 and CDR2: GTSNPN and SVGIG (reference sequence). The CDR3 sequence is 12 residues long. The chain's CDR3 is CAWSVSWGGQYF. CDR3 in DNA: TGTGCCTGGAGTGTAAGTTGGGGAGGGCAGTACTTC.

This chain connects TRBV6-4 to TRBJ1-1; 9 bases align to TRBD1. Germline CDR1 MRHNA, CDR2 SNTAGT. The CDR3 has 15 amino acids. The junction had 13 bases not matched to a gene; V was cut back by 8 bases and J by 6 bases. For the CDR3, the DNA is TGTGCCAGCCGACGGGACAGGGATGATTGGGCTGAAGCTTTCTTT. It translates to CASRRDRDDWAEAFF.

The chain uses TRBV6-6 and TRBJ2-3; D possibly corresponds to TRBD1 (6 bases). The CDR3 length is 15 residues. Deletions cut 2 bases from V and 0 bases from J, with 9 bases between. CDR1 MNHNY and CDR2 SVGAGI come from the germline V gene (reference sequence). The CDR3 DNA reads TGTGCCAGCAGTTACCAGGGGTCTAGCACAGATACGCAGTATTTT. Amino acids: CASSYQGSSTDTQYF.

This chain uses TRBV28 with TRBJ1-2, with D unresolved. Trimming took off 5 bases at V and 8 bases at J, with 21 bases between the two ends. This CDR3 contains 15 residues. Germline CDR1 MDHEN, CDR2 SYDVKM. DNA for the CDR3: TGTGCCAGCAGTACCCTAGACGCTCATAGTAGGGGCTACACCTTC. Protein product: CASSTLDAHSRGYTF.

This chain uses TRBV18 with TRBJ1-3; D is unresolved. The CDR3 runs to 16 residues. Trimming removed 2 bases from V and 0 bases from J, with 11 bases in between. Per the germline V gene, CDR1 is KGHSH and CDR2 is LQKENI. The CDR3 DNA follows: TGTGCCAGCTCACCAGGCGGAAAACTCTCTGGAAACACCATATATTTT. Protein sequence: CASSPGGKLSGNTIYF.

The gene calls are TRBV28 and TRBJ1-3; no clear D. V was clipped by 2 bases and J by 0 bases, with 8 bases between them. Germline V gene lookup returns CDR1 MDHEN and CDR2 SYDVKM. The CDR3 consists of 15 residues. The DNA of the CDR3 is TGTGCCAGCAGTTTAGTATCGAGCTCTGGAAACACCATATATTTT. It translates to CASSLVSSSGNTIYF.

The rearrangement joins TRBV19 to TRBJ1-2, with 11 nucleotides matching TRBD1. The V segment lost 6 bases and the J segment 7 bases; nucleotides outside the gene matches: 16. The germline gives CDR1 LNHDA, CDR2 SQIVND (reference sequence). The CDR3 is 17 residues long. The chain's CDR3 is CASRPTTLSGTGGGYTF. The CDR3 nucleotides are TGTGCCAGTAGGCCCACCACCCTATCAGGGACAGGGGGTGGCTACACCTTC.

The chain's CDR3 is CASSLVGHLYGYTF. DNA for the CDR3: TGTGCCAGCAGCTTGGTGGGACACCTCTATGGCTACACCTTC. This chain uses TRBV5-6 with TRBJ1-2; D may be TRBD1 (6 bases). The V gene lost 0 bases and the J gene lost 4 bases, with 10 bases spanning the gap. The germline CDR1 and CDR2 sequences are SGHDT and YYEEEE. This CDR3 is built from 14 residues.

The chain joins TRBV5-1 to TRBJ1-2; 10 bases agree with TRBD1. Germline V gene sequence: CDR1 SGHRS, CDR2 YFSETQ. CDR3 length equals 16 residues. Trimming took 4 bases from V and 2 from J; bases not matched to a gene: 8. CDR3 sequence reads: CASSPRQGASNYGYTF. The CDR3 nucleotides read TGCGCCAGCAGCCCCAGACAGGGGGCTTCCAACTATGGCTACACCTTC.

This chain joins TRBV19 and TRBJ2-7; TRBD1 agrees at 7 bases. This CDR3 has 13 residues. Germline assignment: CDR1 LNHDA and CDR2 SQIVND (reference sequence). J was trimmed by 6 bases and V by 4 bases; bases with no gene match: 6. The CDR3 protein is CASSTGQNSEQYF. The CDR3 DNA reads TGTGCCAGTAGTACGGGACAGAACTCCGAGCAGTACTTC.

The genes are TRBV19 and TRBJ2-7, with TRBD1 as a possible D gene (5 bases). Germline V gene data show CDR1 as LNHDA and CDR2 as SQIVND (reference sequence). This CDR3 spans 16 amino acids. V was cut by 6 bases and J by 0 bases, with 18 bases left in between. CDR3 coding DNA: TGTGCCAGTAGCCCTTTGGGGCAGAGTAGCTCCTACGAGCAGTACTTC. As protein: CASSPLGQSSSYEQYF.

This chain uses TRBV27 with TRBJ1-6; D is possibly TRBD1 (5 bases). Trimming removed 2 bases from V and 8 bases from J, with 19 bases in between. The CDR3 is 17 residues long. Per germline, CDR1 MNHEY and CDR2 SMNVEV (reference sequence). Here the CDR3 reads CASSLGFRGFRDSPLHF. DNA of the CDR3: TGTGCCAGCAGTTTAGGGTTTCGGGGGTTTCGGGATTCACCCCTCCACTTT.